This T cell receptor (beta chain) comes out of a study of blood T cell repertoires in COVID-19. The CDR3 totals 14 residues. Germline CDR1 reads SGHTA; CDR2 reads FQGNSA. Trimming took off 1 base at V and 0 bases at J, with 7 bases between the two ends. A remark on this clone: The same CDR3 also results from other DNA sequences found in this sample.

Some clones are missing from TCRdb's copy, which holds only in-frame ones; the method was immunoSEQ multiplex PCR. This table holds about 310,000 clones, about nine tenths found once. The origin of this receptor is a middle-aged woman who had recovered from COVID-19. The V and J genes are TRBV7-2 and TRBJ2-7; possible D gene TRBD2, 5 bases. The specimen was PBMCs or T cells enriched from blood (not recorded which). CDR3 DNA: TGTGCCAGCAGCTTAGGGCTAGCCTCCTACGAGCAGTACTTC. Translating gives CASSLGLASYEQYF.